This T cell receptor (beta chain) was documented in a study of T cells in Graves' hyperthyroidism and ophthalmopathy. In the study overall: Any treatment followed the collection of peripheral blood at initial diagnosis. Study results and caveats: Appearing also in blood were most of the thyroid clonotypes expanded above 0.001.

The TCR beta CDR3 regions underwent amplification using RNA transcripts as the source. The HTBI set primed first-round TCR CDR3 RT-PCR. TCRdb independently ran MiXCR on the multiplex PCR reads; one entry per CDR3 protein. The table has 250,000 or so distinct CDR3 sequences, around 15% seen once. This clonotype has just a few counts. Its target is not known. Fresh peripheral blood, 8 to 10 ml, was the source of the PBMCs. CDR3 length: 15 amino acids. Germline assignment: CDR1 SEHNR and CDR2 FQNEAQ (reference sequence). V was pared by 6 bases and J by 4 bases, with 15 bases between. The V call is TRBV7-9, the J call TRBJ1-4; D is perhaps TRBD1 (5 bases). The sequenced sample consisted of blood. The TCR originated in a woman in her 50s with Graves' hyperthyroidism that later progressed to Graves' ophthalmopathy. The CDR3 loop is CASRGGAAINEKLFF. The CDR3 nucleotides read TGTGCCAGCAGGGGCGGGGCGGCAATTAATGAAAAACTGTTTTTT.